This T cell receptor (beta chain) originates from a study of blood T cell repertoires in COVID-19. The method was immunoSEQ multiplex PCR; TCRdb's version includes in-frame clones alone and lacks a portion of them. The sample records approximately 170,000 clones, roughly 84% being singletons. Germline V gives CDR1 SNHLY, CDR2 FYNNEI. This CDR3 region has 16 residues. Losses at the gene ends were 5 bases for V and 0 bases for J; bases not matched to a gene: 7. Sequencing was carried out using peripheral blood. The rearrangement joins TRBV2 to TRBJ1-3; 7 bases are shared with TRBD1. This receptor was taken from a human donor with acute or convalescent COVID-19. The donor label of this sample is uncertain. The CDR3 DNA sequence: TGTGCCAGCAGTACTGACAGGGCATACTCTGGAAACACCATATATTTT. The encoded protein is CASSTDRAYSGNTIYF.